These 13 T cell receptor beta chains were sequenced from one sample in a study of blood T cell repertoires in COVID-19. Sequenced by immunoSEQ multiplex PCR; TCRdb stores in-frame clones only, minus some. The data show approximately 130,000 clones, around 88% seen once. The sample was peripheral blood. These receptor sequences come from a woman in her forties or fifties who had recovered from COVID-19.

CDR3 DNA: TGCGCCAGTCTATCGGACGGAACGACGCCGGGGAGGGCTTTCTTT. It encodes CASLSDGTTPGRAFF. The chain employs TRBV5-1 and TRBJ1-1; D not resolved. Germline lookup yields CDR1 SGHRS and CDR2 YFSETQ. The V end was cut by 8 bases, the J end by 11 bases, with 28 bases between. This CDR3 is 15 amino acids long.

This clone appeared a few times. V is TRBV11-2 and J is TRBJ2-4; 11 bases map to TRBD1. From germline, CDR1 is SGHAT and CDR2 FQNNGV. The V segment lost 3 bases and the J segment 13 bases; nucleotides outside the gene matches: 5. The CDR3 length is 13 residues. The CDR3 is CASSFPDRGHQYF. The DNA for the CDR3 is TGTGCCAGCAGCTTCCCGGACAGGGGGCACCAGTACTTC.

The chain's CDR3 is CASSLGVDFLGGSPLHF. The DNA of the CDR3 is TGTGCCAGCAGCTTAGGTGTGGATTTCTTGGGAGGTTCACCCCTCCACTTT. V and J are TRBV7-2 and TRBJ1-6, with D hard to call. This CDR3 is built from 17 residues. Germline V gene data show CDR1 as SGHTA and CDR2 as FQGNSA. Trimming took 1 base from V and 9 from J, leaving 19 bases between them.

The chain employs TRBV12-5 and TRBJ2-7, with a weak D call TRBD1 (6 bases). Germline assignment: CDR1 LGHNT and CDR2 FRNRAP. V was pared by 6 bases and J by 3 bases, with 12 bases between. The length of the CDR3 is 13 residues. The CDR3 sequence is CASGPTGIYEQYF. Written as DNA, the CDR3 is TGTGCTAGTGGACCCACAGGGATCTACGAGCAGTACTTC.

The rearrangement links TRBV6-1 to TRBJ2-7; 7 nucleotides align to TRBD1. The V gene end was trimmed by 1 base and the J gene end by 4 bases; junction bases not matched to a gene: 1. CDR1 and CDR2 from the germline V gene are MNHNS and SASEGT. The CDR3 loop spans 13 amino acids. This chain's CDR3 is CASSEVRGYEQYF. The CDR3 DNA reads TGTGCCAGCAGTGAAGTCAGGGGGTACGAGCAGTACTTC.

The rearrangement joins TRBV27 to TRBJ2-7; TRBD1 aligns across 11 bases. The V gene end was trimmed by 6 bases and the J gene end by 4 bases; junction bases not matched to a gene: 17. The V gene's germline CDR1 is MNHEY and CDR2 SMNVEV (reference sequence). The CDR3 contains 18 residues. CDR3 loop: CASRSSGTGGFLGYEQYF. CDR3 nucleotides: TGTGCCAGCAGGTCCTCCGGGACAGGGGGTTTTTTGGGGTACGAGCAGTACTTC.

CDR3 residues: CATNKGDSNQPQHF. CDR3 DNA sequence: TGTGCCACCAATAAGGGAGATAGCAATCAGCCCCAGCATTTT. The V gene is TRBV24-1, the J gene TRBJ1-5; D call uncertain. The V end was cut by 8 bases, the J end by 0 bases, with 10 bases between. The CDR3 runs 14 residues. Per the germline V gene, CDR1 is KGHDR and CDR2 is SFDVKD.

The V gene is TRBV3-1 (or the pseudogene TRBV3-2), the J gene TRBJ1-5; no clear D. From germline, CDR1 is LGHDT and CDR2 YNNKEL (reference sequence). The CDR3 spans 15 residues. V lost 3 bases and J 4 bases, leaving 13 bases between the germline ends. The DNA for the CDR3 is TGTGCCAGCAGCCAGGGTGCCGGGATAAATCAGCCCCAGCATTTT. It codes for CASSQGAGINQPQHF.

The chain links TRBV5-1 to TRBJ2-3; 11 bases fit TRBD2. V trimming: 5 bases; J trimming: 6 bases; junction bases outside the gene matches: 8. Per the germline V gene, CDR1 is SGHRS and CDR2 is YFSETQ. The CDR3 totals 15 residues. The CDR3 nucleotides read TGCGCCAGCAGAAAACTAGCGGGAGACGGGGATACGCAGTATTTT. Its protein product is CASRKLAGDGDTQYF.

The genes are TRBV7-9 and TRBJ1-3, with D uncertain. V shed 6 bases and J shed 0 bases, with 9 bases lying between them. Germline lookup yields CDR1 SEHNR and CDR2 FQNEAQ (reference sequence). The CDR3 extends over 14 amino acids. CDR3 residues: CASSEFVSGNTIYF. The DNA of the CDR3 is TGTGCCAGCAGTGAGTTTGTCTCTGGAAACACCATATATTTT. Complete variable domain (other parts from reference TRBV7-9 and TRBJ1-3): DTGVSQNPRHKITKRGQNVTFRCDPISEHNRLYWYRQTLGQGPEFLTYFQNEAQLEKSRLLSDRFSAERPKGSFSTLEIQRTEQGDSAMYLCASSEFVSGNTIYFGEGSWLTVV.

This clone came up once. The chain joins TRBV7-9 to TRBJ2-5; 9 nucleotides agree with TRBD2. The CDR3 is 14 residues long. Losses at the gene ends were 3 bases for V and 5 bases for J; bases not matched to a gene: 4. The germline V gene has CDR1 SEHNR and CDR2 FQNEAQ (reference sequence). The CDR3 spells CASSLRGGGETQYF. In DNA form, the CDR3 reads TGTGCCAGCAGCTTGCGGGGGGGAGGCGAGACCCAGTACTTC.

In this sample, this clone turned up once. The chain joins TRBV10-2 to TRBJ2-7; D might be TRBD1 (7 bases). This CDR3 contains 16 residues. Trimming left V 5 bases short and J 3 bases short, with 20 bases between. Germline CDR1 is WSHSY and CDR2 is SAAADI. CDR3 DNA: TGCGCCAGCAGTCCCGGGACAGCGGGTACTGGCTACGAGCAGTACTTC. It encodes CASSPGTAGTGYEQYF.

This clone was observed a single time. Here the CDR3 reads CASSLVVRSYGYTF. The CDR3 DNA reads TGCGCCAGCAGCTTGGTGGTACGGAGCTATGGCTACACCTTC. V usage is TRBV5-1 and J usage is TRBJ1-2; D gene ambiguous. The V gene's germline CDR1 is SGHRS and CDR2 YFSETQ. This CDR3 is 14 amino acids long. V lost 0 bases to trimming and J lost 4 bases, with 10 bases between them.